This is a list of T cell receptor beta chains from one sample in a study of cytomegalovirus exposure and HLA in healthy donors. This table comes from immunoSEQ multiplex PCR, and its TCRdb copy is limited to in-frame clones, with some not included. Of 120,000 or so clones in the sample, 70% to 90% are singletons; the top ten hold about 4.2%. Sequenced input: PBMCs. The receptors were sampled from a man aged 18 to 29 in good health and CMV-seropositive. The CDR3 runs from the conserved cysteine through the conserved F or W. Fields, in order: CDR3 protein, clone size, V gene, J gene. Size is omitted from some rows. Given values are once, few, many or a class for expanded clones.

CDR3: CASSLAISGGMQFF
size: once
V: TRBV7-2
J: TRBJ2-1

CDR3: CASFGLSYEQYF
size: once
V: TRBV2
J: TRBJ2-7

CDR3: CASSFAGGTYNEQFF
size: -
V: TRBV5-8
J: TRBJ2-1

CDR3: CSVVGGSTEAFF
size: -
V: TRBV29-1
J: TRBJ1-1

CDR3: CASSLALVGNEQFF
size: few
V: TRBV7-2
J: TRBJ2-1

CDR3: CAISGGLGGLYNEQFF
size: -
V: TRBV10-3
J: TRBJ2-1

CDR3: CASSVDGRVDTQYF
size: -
V: TRBV9
J: TRBJ2-3

CDR3: CSVDRQDYEQYF
size: -
V: TRBV29-1
J: TRBJ2-7

CDR3: CASSDPQGEEKLFF
size: -
V: TRBV25-1
J: TRBJ1-4

CDR3: CASSARAGDEQFF
size: -
V: TRBV6-4
J: TRBJ2-1

CDR3: CATGTDREETQYF
size: once
V: TRBV10-3
J: TRBJ2-5

CDR3: CASSGSGGQGYTF
size: -
V: TRBV2
J: TRBJ1-2

CDR3: CASSQERSGGAPQETQYF
size: -
V: TRBV4-2
J: TRBJ2-5

CDR3: CASSRDRGHTEAFF
size: -
V: TRBV2
J: TRBJ1-1

CDR3: CASISTDRGQNSPLHF
size: -
V: TRBV28
J: TRBJ1-6

CDR3: CASSQGASGANVLTF
size: -
V: TRBV4-1
J: TRBJ2-6

CDR3: CASSELAGDTGELFF
size: -
V: TRBV6-1
J: TRBJ2-2

CDR3: CASSSPLAGAGNEQFF
size: -
V: TRBV28
J: TRBJ2-1

CDR3: CASSGTRTGQGTQYF
size: -
V: TRBV2
J: TRBJ2-5

CDR3: CASSYSGESNQPQHF
size: -
V: TRBV6-5
J: TRBJ1-5

CDR3: CASRPGQGHTDTQYF
size: -
V: TRBV7-2
J: TRBJ2-3

CDR3: CASSPQGDHSPLHF
size: -
V: TRBV7-8
J: TRBJ1-6

CDR3: CAWGEGYEQYF
size: -
V: TRBV5-4
J: TRBJ2-7

CDR3: CASSPPGGNQPQHF
size: -
V: TRBV7-8
J: TRBJ1-5

CDR3: CASSQADSRTDTQYF
size: -
V: TRBV4-2
J: TRBJ2-3

CDR3: CASSLSIVDEQFF
size: once
V: TRBV7-9
J: TRBJ2-1

CDR3: CASSSTPGGRDEKLFF
size: -
V: TRBV5-1
J: TRBJ1-4

CDR3: CASSHLGTGESEAFF
size: -
V: TRBV4-3
J: TRBJ1-1

CDR3: CASSPPLRGKGMNTEAFF
size: -
V: TRBV7-9
J: TRBJ1-1

CDR3: CASSRGQAYNEKLFF
size: -
V: TRBV5-6
J: TRBJ1-4

CDR3: CASSVDRNQPQHF
size: -
V: TRBV7-2
J: TRBJ1-5

CDR3: CASSSKDREANGYTF
size: -
V: TRBV6-1
J: TRBJ1-2

CDR3: CASSESAGASGPGELFF
size: -
V: TRBV6-4
J: TRBJ2-2

CDR3: CASSVRLAGYNEQFF
size: once
V: TRBV2
J: TRBJ2-1

CDR3: CASSPWTSGNTDTQYF
size: -
V: TRBV4-2
J: TRBJ2-3

CDR3: CASTLGGGVGEQFF
size: -
V: TRBV27
J: TRBJ2-1

CDR3: CASSPYGGEETQYF
size: -
V: TRBV18
J: TRBJ2-5

CDR3: CASSLDGGGNEQFF
size: -
V: TRBV7-8
J: TRBJ2-1

CDR3: CASSYSGDGFMYGYTF
size: -
V: TRBV6-5
J: TRBJ1-2

CDR3: CASSQGGTGELFF
size: -
V: TRBV7-8
J: TRBJ2-2

CDR3: CASSSQNTGGAIGGYTF
size: -
V: TRBV18
J: TRBJ1-2

CDR3: CASSALAGGQETQYF
size: once
V: TRBV10-2
J: TRBJ2-5

CDR3: CASSVLGAYSYNEQFF
size: -
V: TRBV27
J: TRBJ2-1

CDR3: CAWNGGGNSPLHF
size: -
V: TRBV30
J: TRBJ1-6

CDR3: CASSATGDRGTSPLHF
size: few
V: TRBV2
J: TRBJ1-6

CDR3: CAWSGTGRTSPLHF
size: -
V: TRBV30
J: TRBJ1-6

CDR3: CATIARSASYGYTF
size: -
V: TRBV19
J: TRBJ1-2

CDR3: CASSLAGYTEAFF
size: -
V: TRBV11-2
J: TRBJ1-1

CDR3: CATSGYRDMGKLFF
size: -
V: TRBV15
J: TRBJ1-4

CDR3: CASSLNRDTQYF
size: -
V: TRBV7-2
J: TRBJ2-3

CDR3: CASRGTSPDTQYF
size: -
V: TRBV28
J: TRBJ2-3

CDR3: CASSLEGWDRGPDQPQHF
size: -
V: TRBV11-3
J: TRBJ1-5

CDR3: CASSQNTEAFF
size: -
V: TRBV19
J: TRBJ1-1

CDR3: CASSTRPSGGHEQFF
size: once
V: TRBV7-8
J: TRBJ2-1

CDR3: CATSNPGTADEKLFF
size: once
V: TRBV15
J: TRBJ1-4